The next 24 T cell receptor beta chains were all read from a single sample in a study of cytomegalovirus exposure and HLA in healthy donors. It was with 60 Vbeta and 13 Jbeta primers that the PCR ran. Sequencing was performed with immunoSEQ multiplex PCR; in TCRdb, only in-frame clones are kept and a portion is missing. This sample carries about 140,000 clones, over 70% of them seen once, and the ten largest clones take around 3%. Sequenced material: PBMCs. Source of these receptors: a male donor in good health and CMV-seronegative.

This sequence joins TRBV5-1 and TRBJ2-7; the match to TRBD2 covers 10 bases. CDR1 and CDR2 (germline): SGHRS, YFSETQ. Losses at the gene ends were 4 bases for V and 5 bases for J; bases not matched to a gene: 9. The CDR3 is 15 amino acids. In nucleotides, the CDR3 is TGCGCCAGCAGCAGCCGTAGCGGGGGGACCAACGAGCAGTACTTC. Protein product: CASSSRSGGTNEQYF.

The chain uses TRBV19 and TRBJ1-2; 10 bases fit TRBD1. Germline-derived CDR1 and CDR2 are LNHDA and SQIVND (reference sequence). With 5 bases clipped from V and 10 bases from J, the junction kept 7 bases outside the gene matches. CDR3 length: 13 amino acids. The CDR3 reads CASSEDRGQDYTF. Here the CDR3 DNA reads TGTGCCAGTAGTGAAGACAGGGGGCAGGACTACACCTTC.

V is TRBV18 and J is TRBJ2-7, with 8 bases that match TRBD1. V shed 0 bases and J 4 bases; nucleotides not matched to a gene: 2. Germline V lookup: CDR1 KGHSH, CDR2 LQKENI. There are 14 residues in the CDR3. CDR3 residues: CASSPPTGGYEQYF. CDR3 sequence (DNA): TGTGCCAGCTCACCACCTACAGGGGGATACGAGCAGTACTTC.

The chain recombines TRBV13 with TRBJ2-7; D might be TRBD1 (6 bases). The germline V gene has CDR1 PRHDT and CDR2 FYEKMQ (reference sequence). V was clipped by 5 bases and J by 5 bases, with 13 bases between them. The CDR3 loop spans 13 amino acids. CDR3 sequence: CASSPTGDHEQYF. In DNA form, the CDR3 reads TGTGCCAGCAGCCCGACAGGAGACCACGAGCAGTACTTC.

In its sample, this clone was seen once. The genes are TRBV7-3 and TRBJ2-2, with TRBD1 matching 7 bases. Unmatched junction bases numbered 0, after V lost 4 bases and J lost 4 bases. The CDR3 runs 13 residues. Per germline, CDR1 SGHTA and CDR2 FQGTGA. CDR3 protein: CASSYRGTGELFF. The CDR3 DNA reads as TGTGCCAGCAGCTACAGGGGCACCGGGGAGCTGTTTTTT.

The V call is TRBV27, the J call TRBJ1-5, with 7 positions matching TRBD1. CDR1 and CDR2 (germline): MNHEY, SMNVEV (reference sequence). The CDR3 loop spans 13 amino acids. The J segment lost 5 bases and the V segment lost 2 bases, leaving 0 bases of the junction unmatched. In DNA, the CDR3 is TGTGCCAGCAGTTTACAGGGGGATCAGCCCCAGCATTTT. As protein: CASSLQGDQPQHF.

CDR3 in amino acids: CASSAREPPYSGANVLTF. The CDR3 bases are TGTGCCAGCAGCGCCCGGGAGCCCCCCTATTCTGGGGCCAACGTCCTGACTTTC. The chain recombines TRBV5-5 with TRBJ2-6, with D possibly being TRBD2 (6 bases). CDR1 and CDR2 from the germline V gene are SGHKS and YYEKEE (reference sequence). CDR3 size: 18 residues. V was trimmed by 4 bases and J by 1 base, leaving 18 bases between them.

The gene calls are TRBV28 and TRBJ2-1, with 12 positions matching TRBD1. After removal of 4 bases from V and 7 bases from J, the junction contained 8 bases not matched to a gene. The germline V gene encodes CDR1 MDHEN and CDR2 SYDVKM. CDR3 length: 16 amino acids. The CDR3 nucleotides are TGTGCCAGCAGTTCCTCGGGACAGGGGGCAAGGAATGAGCAGTTCTTC. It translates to CASSSSGQGARNEQFF.

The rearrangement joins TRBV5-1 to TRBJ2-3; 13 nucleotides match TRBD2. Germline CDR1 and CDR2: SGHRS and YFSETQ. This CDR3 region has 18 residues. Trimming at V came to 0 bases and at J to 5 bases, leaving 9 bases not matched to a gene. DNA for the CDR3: TGCGCCAGCAGCTTGGGGGGCCCACTAGCGGGGGGGCGAGATACGCAGTATTTT. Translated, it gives CASSLGGPLAGGRDTQYF. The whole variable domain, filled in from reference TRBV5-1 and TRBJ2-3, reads KAGVTQTPRYLIKTRGQQVTLSCSPISGHRSVSWYQQTPGQGLQFLFEYFSETQRNKGNFPGRFSGRQFSNSRSEMNVSTLELGDSALYLCASSLGGPLAGGRDTQYFGPGTRLTVL.

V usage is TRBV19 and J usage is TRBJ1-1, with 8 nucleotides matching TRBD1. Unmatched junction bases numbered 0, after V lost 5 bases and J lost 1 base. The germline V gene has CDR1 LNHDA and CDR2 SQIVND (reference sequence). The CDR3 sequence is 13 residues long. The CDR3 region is CASSDRGNTEAFF. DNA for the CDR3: TGTGCCAGTAGTGACAGGGGGAACACTGAAGCTTTCTTT.

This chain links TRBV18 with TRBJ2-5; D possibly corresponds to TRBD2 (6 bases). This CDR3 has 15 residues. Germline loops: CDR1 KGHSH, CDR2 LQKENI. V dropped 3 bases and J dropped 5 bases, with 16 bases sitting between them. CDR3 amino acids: CASSPGQGRGETQYF. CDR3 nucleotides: TGTGCCAGCTCACCCGGGCAGGGCCGGGGGGAGACCCAGTACTTC.

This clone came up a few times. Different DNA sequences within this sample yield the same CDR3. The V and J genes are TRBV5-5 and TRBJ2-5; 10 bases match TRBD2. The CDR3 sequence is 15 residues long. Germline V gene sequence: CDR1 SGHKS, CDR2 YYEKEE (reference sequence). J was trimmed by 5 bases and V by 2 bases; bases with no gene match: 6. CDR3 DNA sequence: TGTGCCAGCAGCTTTGGAGCGGGAGGGCTTGAGACCCAGTACTTC. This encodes CASSFGAGGLETQYF.

CDR3 sequence reads: CSVVAGNNEQFF. CDR3 nucleotide sequence: TGCAGCGTTGTAGCGGGAAACAATGAGCAGTTCTTC. The genes are TRBV29-1 and TRBJ2-1; 8 positions match TRBD2. The CDR3 is 12 residues long. V trimming: 4 bases; J trimming: 5 bases; junction bases outside the gene matches: 1. Per germline, CDR1 SQVTM and CDR2 ANQGSEA.

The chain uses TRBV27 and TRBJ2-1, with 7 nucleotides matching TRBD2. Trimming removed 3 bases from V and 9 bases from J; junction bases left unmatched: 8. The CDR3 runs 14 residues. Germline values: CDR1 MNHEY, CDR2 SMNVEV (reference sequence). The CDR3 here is CASSFKGLVFEQFF. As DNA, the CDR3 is TGTGCCAGCAGTTTTAAAGGACTAGTCTTTGAGCAGTTCTTC.

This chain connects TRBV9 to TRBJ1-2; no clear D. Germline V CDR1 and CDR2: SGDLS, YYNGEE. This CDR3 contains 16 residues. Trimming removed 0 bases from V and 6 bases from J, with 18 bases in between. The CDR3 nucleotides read TGTGCCAGCAGCGTAGAAGGAAGGGTCAAGGGAGATGGCTACACCTTC. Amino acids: CASSVEGRVKGDGYTF.

The CDR3, as DNA: TGTGCCAGCAGTTTATGGATGGGACTAGCGGGAGTTGACGAGCAGTACTTC. Protein: CASSLWMGLAGVDEQYF. The chain joins TRBV28 to TRBJ2-7; 14 nucleotides agree with TRBD2. Trimming took 0 bases from V and 5 from J; bases not matched to a gene: 6. CDR1 and CDR2 (germline): MDHEN, SYDVKM. There are 17 residues in the CDR3.

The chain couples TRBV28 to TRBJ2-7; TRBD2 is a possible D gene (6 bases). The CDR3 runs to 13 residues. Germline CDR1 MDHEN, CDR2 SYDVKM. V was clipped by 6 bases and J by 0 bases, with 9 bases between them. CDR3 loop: CASSRDFSYEQYF. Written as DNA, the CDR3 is TGTGCCAGCAGCCGGGACTTCTCCTACGAGCAGTACTTC.

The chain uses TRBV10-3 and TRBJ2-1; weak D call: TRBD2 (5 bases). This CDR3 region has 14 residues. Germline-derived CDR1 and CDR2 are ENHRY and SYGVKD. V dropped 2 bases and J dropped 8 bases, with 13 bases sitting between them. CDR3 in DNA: TGTGCCATCAGTGAGCTTAGGACTTTAGATGAGCAGTTCTTC. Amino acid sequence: CAISELRTLDEQFF.

The CDR3: CASSRLAELNTGELFF. As DNA, the CDR3 is TGTGCCAGCAGCCGATTGGCGGAGTTGAACACCGGGGAGCTGTTTTTT. The rearrangement joins TRBV7-9 to TRBJ2-2; D is unclear. Germline loops: CDR1 SEHNR, CDR2 FQNEAQ (reference sequence). Trimming cost V 5 bases and J 1 base, with 14 bases left between them. This CDR3 comprises 16 residues.

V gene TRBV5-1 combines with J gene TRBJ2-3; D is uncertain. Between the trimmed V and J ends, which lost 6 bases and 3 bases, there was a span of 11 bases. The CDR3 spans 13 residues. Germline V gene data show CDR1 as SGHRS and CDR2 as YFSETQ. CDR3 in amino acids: CASNSDSTDTQYF. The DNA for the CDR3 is TGCGCCAGCAACTCAGACTCGACAGATACGCAGTATTTT. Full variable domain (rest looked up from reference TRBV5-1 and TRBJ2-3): KAGVTQTPRYLIKTRGQQVTLSCSPISGHRSVSWYQQTPGQGLQFLFEYFSETQRNKGNFPGRFSGRQFSNSRSEMNVSTLELGDSALYLCASNSDSTDTQYFGPGTRLTVL.

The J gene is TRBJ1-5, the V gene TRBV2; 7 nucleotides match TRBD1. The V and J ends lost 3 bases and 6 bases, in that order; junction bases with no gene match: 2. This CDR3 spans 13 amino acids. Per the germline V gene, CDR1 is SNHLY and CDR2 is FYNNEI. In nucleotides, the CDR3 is TGTGCCAGCAGTGATCAGGGGGGTCAGCCCCAGCATTTT. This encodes CASSDQGGQPQHF. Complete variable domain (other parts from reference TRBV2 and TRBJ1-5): EPEVTQTPSHQVTQMGQEVILRCVPISNHLYFYWYRQILGQKVEFLVSFYNNEISEKSEIFDDQFSVERPDGSNFTLKIRSTKLEDSAMYFCASSDQGGQPQHFGDGTRLSIL.

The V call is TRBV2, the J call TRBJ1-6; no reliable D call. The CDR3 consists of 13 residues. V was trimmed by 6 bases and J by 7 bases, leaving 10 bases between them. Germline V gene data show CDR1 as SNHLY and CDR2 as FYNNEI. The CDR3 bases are TGTGCCAGCAGCCGAGAGCGGAATTCACCCCTCCACTTT. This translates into CASSRERNSPLHF.

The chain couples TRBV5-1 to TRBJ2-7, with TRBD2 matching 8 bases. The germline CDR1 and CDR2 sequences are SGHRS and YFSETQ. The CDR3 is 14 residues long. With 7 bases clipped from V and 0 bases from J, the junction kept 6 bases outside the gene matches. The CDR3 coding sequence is TGCGCCAGCCAGACTAGCGTCCCCTCCTACGAGCAGTACTTC. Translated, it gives CASQTSVPSYEQYF.

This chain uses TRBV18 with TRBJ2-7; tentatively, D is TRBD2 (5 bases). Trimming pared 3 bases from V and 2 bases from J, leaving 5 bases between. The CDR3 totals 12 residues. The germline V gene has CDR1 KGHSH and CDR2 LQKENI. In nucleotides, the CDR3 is TGTGCCAGCTCACCGAGGGCCTACGAGCAGTACTTC. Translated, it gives CASSPRAYEQYF.